This T cell receptor beta chain was captured in a study of blood T cells in healthy people across ages. Study findings and constraints: Fewer expanded clones and more diversity marked long-lived versus aged donors. For the donors, CMV status was unknown and possibly confounded expanded clonotype changes.

Note on this clonotype: Its antigen is unknown.

The use of a sample-barcoded 5' primer and a J-beta primer mix characterized a second PCR of roughly 7 to 11 cycles. Carrying 12 random nucleotides, a template-switch adaptor labeled each individual cDNA molecule. Every sample returned 2.5 million or more CDR3-containing paired-end reads. TCRdb re-analysed the 5' RACE reads in MiXCR, keeping a single row per CDR3 protein. The table shows about 1 million distinct CDR3 sequences, with 45% occurring only once. Germline V gene data show CDR1 as MNHEY and CDR2 as SMNVEV (reference sequence). V was clipped by 3 bases and J by 3 bases; unmatched bases: 13. The CDR3 consists of 17 residues.

The sample consisted of blood. This sequence originates from a woman aged 55-70 years in good health. This chain uses TRBV27 with TRBJ2-7; the match to TRBD1 covers 8 bases. CDR3 coding DNA: TGTGCCAGCAGTTTTTTTCTTCCGGGACAGGTGGTCTACGAGCAGTACTTC. This translates into CASSFFLPGQVVYEQYF.